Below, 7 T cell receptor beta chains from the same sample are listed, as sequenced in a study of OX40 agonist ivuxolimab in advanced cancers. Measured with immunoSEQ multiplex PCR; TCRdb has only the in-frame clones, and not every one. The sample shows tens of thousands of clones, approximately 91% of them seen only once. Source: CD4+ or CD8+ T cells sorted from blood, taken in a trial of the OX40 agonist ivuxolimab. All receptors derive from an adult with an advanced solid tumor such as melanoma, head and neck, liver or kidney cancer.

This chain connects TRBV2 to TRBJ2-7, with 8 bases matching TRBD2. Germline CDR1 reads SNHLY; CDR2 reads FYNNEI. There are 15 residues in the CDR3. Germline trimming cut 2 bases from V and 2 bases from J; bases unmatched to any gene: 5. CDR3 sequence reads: CASSESSGSPYEQYF. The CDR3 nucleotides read TGTGCCAGCAGTGAAAGCAGCGGGAGTCCCTACGAGCAGTACTTC. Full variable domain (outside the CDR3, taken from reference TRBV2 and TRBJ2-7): EPEVTQTPSHQVTQMGQEVILRCVPISNHLYFYWYRQILGQKVEFLVSFYNNEISEKSEIFDDQFSVERPDGSNFTLKIRSTKLEDSAMYFCASSESSGSPYEQYFGPGTRLTVT.

The CDR3 loop reads CATSRDDFYTDTQYF. The CDR3 coding sequence is TGTGCCACCAGCAGAGATGACTTCTACACAGATACGCAGTATTTT. This chain uses TRBV15 with TRBJ2-3, with D unclear. Trimming removed 0 bases from V and 2 bases from J, with 9 bases in between. The CDR3 loop spans 15 amino acids. Germline CDR1 reads LNHNV; CDR2 reads YYDKDF (reference sequence).

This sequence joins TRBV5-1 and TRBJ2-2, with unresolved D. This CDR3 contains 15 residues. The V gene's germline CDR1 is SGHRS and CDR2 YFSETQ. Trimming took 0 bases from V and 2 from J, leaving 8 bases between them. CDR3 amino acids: CASSLVQTNTGELFF. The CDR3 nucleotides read TGCGCCAGCAGCTTGGTGCAGACAAACACCGGGGAGCTGTTTTTT.

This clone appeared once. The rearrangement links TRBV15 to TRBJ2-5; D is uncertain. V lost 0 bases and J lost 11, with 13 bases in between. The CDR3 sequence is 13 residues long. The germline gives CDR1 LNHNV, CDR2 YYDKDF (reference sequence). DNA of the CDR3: TGTGCCACCAGCAGAGATGGCGCTTCCCCGCAGTACTTC. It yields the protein CATSRDGASPQYF.

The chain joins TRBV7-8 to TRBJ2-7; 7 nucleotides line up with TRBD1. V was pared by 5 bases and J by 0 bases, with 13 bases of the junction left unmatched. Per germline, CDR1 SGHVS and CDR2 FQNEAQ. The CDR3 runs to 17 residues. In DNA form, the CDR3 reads TGTGCCAGCAGCATAGGGTTGCCCGGGACAGCCTCCTACGAGCAGTACTTC. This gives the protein CASSIGLPGTASYEQYF.

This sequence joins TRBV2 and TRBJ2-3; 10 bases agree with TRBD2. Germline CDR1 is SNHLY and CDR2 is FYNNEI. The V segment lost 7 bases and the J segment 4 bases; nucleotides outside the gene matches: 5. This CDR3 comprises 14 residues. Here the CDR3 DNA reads TGTGCCAGCACTCCAGGACTAGCGGCAGATACGCAGTATTTT. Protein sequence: CASTPGLAADTQYF. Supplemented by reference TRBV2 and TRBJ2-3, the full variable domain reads EPEVTQTPSHQVTQMGQEVILRCVPISNHLYFYWYRQILGQKVEFLVSFYNNEISEKSEIFDDQFSVERPDGSNFTLKIRSTKLEDSAMYFCASTPGLAADTQYFGPGTRLTVL.

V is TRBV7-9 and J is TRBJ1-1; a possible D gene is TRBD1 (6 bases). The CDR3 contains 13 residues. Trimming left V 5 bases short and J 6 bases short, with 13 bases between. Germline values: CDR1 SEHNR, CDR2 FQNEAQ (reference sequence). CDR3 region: CASSITTGSEAFF. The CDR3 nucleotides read TGTGCCAGCAGCATAACTACAGGGTCTGAAGCTTTCTTT.